This T cell receptor (beta chain) is drawn from a study of OX40 agonist ivuxolimab in advanced cancers. Study as a whole: Ivuxolimab doses were 0.01, 0.1, 0.3, 1.5, 3 or 10 mg/kg every 2 weeks.

Sequencing was performed with immunoSEQ multiplex PCR; in TCRdb, only in-frame clones are kept and a portion is missing. Of tens of thousands of clones in the sample, roughly 80% were seen once. V was shortened by 0 bases and J by 1 base, with 9 bases between the two germline ends. The germline gives CDR1 LGHNT, CDR2 FRNRAP. The CDR3 is 15 residues long. V is TRBV12-5 and J is TRBJ2-5; D uncertain. Specimen: CD4+ or CD8+ T cells sorted from blood, collected in a trial of the OX40 agonist ivuxolimab. The receptor was derived from an adult with an advanced solid tumor such as melanoma, head and neck, liver or kidney cancer. The DNA for the CDR3 is TGTGCTAGTGGTTTGGTCTGGGGTCCCCAAGAGACCCAGTACTTC. Translating gives CASGLVWGPQETQYF.